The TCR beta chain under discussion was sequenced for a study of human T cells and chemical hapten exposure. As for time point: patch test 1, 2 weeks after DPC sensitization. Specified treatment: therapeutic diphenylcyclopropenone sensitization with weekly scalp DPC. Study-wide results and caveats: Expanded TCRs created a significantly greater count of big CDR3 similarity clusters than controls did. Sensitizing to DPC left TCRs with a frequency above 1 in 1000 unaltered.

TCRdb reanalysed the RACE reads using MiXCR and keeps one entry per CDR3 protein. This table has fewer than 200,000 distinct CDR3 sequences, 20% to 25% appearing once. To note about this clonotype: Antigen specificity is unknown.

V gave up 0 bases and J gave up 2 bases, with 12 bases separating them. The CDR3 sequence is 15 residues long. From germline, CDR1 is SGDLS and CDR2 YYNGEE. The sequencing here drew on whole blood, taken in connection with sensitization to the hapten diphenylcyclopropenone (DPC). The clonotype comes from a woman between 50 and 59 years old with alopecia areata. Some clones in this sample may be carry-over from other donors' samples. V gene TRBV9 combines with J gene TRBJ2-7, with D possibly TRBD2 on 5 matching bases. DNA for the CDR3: TGTGCCAGCAGCGTAGCGAGCGGACTTACCTACGAGCAGTACTTC. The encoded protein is CASSVASGLTYEQYF.